This is a list of T cell receptor beta chains from one sample in a study of response to subunit inactivated influenza vaccine. TCRdb re-called the RT-PCR reads through MiXCR, storing one row per CDR3 protein. The sample lists hundreds of thousands of distinct CDR3 sequences, around 15% occurring once. Sequencing used PBMCs from blood, obtained 14 days before vaccination. All receptors derive from a man aged 45-65 years who received an inactivated influenza vaccine. Each CDR3 is given with its conserved first and last residue. A D gene is named only where the DNA matches it firmly. For some rows the clone size is stated as once, few or many, or as a class when expanded; others skip it.

size: many; J: TRBJ1-4; D: TRBD1; V: TRBV20-1; CDR3: CSARGWDREGEKLFF; DNA: TGCAGTGCTAGGGGATGGGACAGGGAAGGAGAAAAACTGTTTTTT
size: many; J: TRBJ1-3; D: .; V: TRBV4-3; CDR3: CASSQDRSSGNTIYF; DNA: TGCGCCAGCAGCCAAGACCGGAGCTCTGGAAACACCATATATTTT
size: few; J: TRBJ2-2; D: TRBD1; V: TRBV7-9; CDR3: CASSSGQGMDGELFF; DNA: TGTGCCAGCAGCTCGGGACAGGGAATGGACGGGGAGCTGTTTTTT
size: few; J: TRBJ2-1; D: .; V: TRBV7-2; CDR3: CASSNPTANEQFF; DNA: TGTGCCAGCAGCAATCCTACGGCCAATGAGCAGTTCTTC
size: few; J: TRBJ1-1; D: .; V: TRBV7-9; CDR3: CASRTNPNTEAFF; DNA: TGTGCCAGCAGGACCAACCCGAACACTGAAGCTTTCTTT
size: many; J: TRBJ2-7; D: TRBD1; V: TRBV10-2; CDR3: CASSEGGDRAEYF; DNA: TGCGCCAGCAGTGAGGGGGGGGACAGGGCAGAGTACTTC
size: .; J: TRBJ1-1; D: .; V: TRBV12-3/TRBV12-4; CDR3: CASSFVGRVVPEAFF; DNA: TGTGCCAGCAGTTTTGTGGGCAGAGTGGTGCCCGAAGCTTTCTTT
size: .; J: TRBJ1-5; D: .; V: TRBV20-1; CDR3: CSASPAQRLYSNQPQHF; DNA: TGCAGTGCTAGCCCCGCGCAGCGCCTTTATAGCAATCAGCCCCAGCATTTT
size: few; J: TRBJ1-1; D: .; V: TRBV7-8; CDR3: CASSPQGGGRLDMNTEAFF; DNA: TGTGCCAGCAGCCCCCAGGGCGGGGGGCGATTGGATATGAACACTGAAGCTTTCTTT
size: many; J: TRBJ1-1; D: .; V: TRBV3-1; CDR3: CASSQVGGNTEAFF; DNA: TGTGCCAGCAGCCAAGTCGGGGGGAACACTGAAGCTTTCTTT
size: .; J: TRBJ2-1; D: TRBD2; V: TRBV6-5; CDR3: CASRRGGEQFF; DNA: TGTGCCAGCAGGCGGGGGGGGGAGCAGTTCTTC
size: few; J: TRBJ1-2; D: .; V: TRBV12-3/TRBV12-4; CDR3: CASSLGAGNYGYTF; DNA: TGTGCCAGCAGTTTGGGGGCGGGGAACTATGGCTACACCTTC
size: many; J: TRBJ1-1; D: .; V: TRBV19; CDR3: CASSKRGVTEAFF; DNA: TGTGCCAGTAGTAAGAGGGGAGTCACTGAAGCTTTCTTT
size: .; J: TRBJ2-2; D: TRBD1; V: TRBV7-3; CDR3: CASSLNPWDRANTGELFF; DNA: TGTGCCAGCAGCTTAAACCCTTGGGACAGGGCGAACACCGGGGAGCTGTTTTTT
size: .; J: TRBJ2-7; D: .; V: TRBV20-1; CDR3: CSARDPPPRWEQYF; DNA: TGCAGTGCTAGAGATCCCCCTCCGCGGTGGGAGCAGTACTTC